Listed here is a single T cell receptor (beta chain). Generated by immunoSEQ multiplex PCR, the TCRdb table keeps only in-frame clones and is missing some. The sample gives about 5,700 clones, roughly 50% of which show up once; about a sixth is in the top ten. The sample comes from a study of sequential checkpoint blockade in melanoma. Study as a whole: First-line arms were nivolumab then ipilimumab, or the reverse, randomized 1:1.

Treatment given: randomized to nivolumab then ipilimumab (arm A) or the reverse (arm B). Live CD3+CD8+ CD19− CD56− cells were sorted from PBMCs. The germline gives CDR1 SEHNR, CDR2 FQNEAQ (reference sequence). The CDR3 has 15 amino acids. Germline trimming cut 6 bases from V and 8 bases from J; bases unmatched to any gene: 10. This sequence joins TRBV7-9 and TRBJ1-4; TRBD1 matches 9 bases. The specimen comprised CD8+ T cells sorted from blood (inferred from file names), sampled from a patient given nivolumab and ipilimumab in sequence. The TCR originated in a human donor with melanoma. CDR3 in amino acids: CASSPTGTGREKLFF. CDR3 nucleotides: TGTGCCAGCAGTCCCACCGGGACAGGGCGAGAAAAACTGTTTTTT.